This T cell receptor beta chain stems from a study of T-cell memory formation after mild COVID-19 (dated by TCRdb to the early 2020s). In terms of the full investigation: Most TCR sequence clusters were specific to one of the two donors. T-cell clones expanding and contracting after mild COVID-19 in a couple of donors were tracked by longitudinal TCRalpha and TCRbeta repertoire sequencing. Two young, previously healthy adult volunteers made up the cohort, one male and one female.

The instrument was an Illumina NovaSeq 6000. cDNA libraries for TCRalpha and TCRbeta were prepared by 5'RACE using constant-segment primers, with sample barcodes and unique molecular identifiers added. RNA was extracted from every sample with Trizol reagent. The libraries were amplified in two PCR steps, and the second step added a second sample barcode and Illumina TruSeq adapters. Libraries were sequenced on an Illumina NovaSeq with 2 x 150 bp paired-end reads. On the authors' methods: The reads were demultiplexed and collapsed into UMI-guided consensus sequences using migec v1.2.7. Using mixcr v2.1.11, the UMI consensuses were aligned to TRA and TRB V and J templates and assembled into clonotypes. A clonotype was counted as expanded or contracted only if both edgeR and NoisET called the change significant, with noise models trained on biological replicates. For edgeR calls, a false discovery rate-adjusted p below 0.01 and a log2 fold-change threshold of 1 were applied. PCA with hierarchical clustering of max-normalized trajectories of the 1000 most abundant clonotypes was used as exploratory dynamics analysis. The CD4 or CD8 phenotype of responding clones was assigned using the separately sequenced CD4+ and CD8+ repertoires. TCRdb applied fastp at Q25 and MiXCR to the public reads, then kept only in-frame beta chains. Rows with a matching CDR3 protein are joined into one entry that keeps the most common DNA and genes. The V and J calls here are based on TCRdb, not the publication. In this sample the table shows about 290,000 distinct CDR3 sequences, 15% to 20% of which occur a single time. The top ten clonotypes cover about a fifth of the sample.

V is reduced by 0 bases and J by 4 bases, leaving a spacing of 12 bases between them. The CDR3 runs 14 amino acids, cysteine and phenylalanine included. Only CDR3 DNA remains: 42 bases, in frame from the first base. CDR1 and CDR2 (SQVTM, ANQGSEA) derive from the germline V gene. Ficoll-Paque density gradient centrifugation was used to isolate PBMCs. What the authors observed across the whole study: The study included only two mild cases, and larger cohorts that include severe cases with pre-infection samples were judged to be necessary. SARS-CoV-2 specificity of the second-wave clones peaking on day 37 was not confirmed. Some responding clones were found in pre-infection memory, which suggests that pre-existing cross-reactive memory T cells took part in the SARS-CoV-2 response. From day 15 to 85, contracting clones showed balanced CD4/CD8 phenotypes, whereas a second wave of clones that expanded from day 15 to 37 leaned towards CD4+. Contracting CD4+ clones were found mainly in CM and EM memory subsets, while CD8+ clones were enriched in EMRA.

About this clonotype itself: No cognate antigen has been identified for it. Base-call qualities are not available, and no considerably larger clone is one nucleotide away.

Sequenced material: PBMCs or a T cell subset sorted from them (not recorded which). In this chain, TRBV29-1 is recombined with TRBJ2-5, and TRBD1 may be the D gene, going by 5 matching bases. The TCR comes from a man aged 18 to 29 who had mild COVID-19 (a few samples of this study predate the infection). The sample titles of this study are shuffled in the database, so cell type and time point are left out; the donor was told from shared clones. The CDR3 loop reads CSVEDRGQGETQYF. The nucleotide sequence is TGCAGCGTTGAAGATAGGGGCCAGGGAGAGACCCAGTACTTC.